The clone carrying this T cell receptor (beta chain) was counted between two and nine times. No antigen is known for it. CDR3 size: 14 residues. Per the germline V gene, CDR1 is SGHRS and CDR2 is YFSETQ. Trimming took off 4 bases at V and 3 bases at J, with 14 bases between the two ends. This entry comes from a study of graft-versus-host responses after intestinal transplantation. Study overall: Recipients got multivisceral, liver-intestinal, or isolated intestinal transplants. Each recipient received anti-thymocyte globulin induction, then tacrolimus and steroids for roughly 3 years.

TCRdb's table, derived via immunoSEQ multiplex PCR, lists solely in-frame clones and lacks some. The sample shows tens of thousands of clones, 91% of them seen only once. Whole-study results and caveats: Association was observed between peak circulating GvH clone levels and early post-transplant HvG declines. Some GvH clones appeared in ileal mucosa or blood before recipient bone marrow.

The input for sequencing was unstimulated CD8+ T cells sorted from spleen or lymph node cells, taken before intestinal transplant. The source is a human donor who received an intestinal transplant. This sequence joins TRBV5-1 and TRBJ2-7; no definite D call. In nucleotides, the CDR3 is TGCGCCAGCAGCCCATGGGCCACAGTCTACGAGCAGTACTTC. Translation: CASSPWATVYEQYF.